This is a list of T cell receptor beta chains from one sample in a study of T-cell reconstitution after alpha-beta-depleted transplantation in children. MiXCR was run by TCRdb on the PCR reads, yielding one entry per CDR3 protein. Counted here are under 300,000 distinct CDR3 sequences, under 14% occurring once; the ten biggest clones make up 23%. The specimen comprised peripheral blood, sampled 180 days after TCRalphabeta/CD19-depleted stem cell transplant. The source is a male patient between 2 and 9 years old who had a stem cell transplant for chronic granulomatous disease, so the T cells may come from the graft donor. Both conserved end residues are trimmed from each CDR3.

CDR3 protein	V gene	J gene
ASSLRGRMETQY	TRBV7-7	TRBJ2-5
ASSPSSGGDEQF	TRBV5-1	TRBJ2-1
ASSLVASYEQY	TRBV12-3/TRBV12-4	TRBJ2-7
SARIPANYGYT	TRBV20-1	TRBJ1-2
AWRRDSYTEAF	TRBV30	TRBJ1-1
SVPGLAGREQF	TRBV29-1	TRBJ2-1
ASSETSTEAF	TRBV2	TRBJ1-1
ASSEDMGPFNQPQH	TRBV2	TRBJ1-5
ASRGTPGNTIY	TRBV6-1	TRBJ1-3
ASSAPGYGTEAF	TRBV6-1	TRBJ1-1
ASSYQGLRGGNQPQH	TRBV18	TRBJ1-5
ASSLGNHEQF	TRBV5-1	TRBJ2-1
ASSLDRRNTEAF	TRBV5-1	TRBJ1-1
ASSLASGYTGELF	TRBV7-2	TRBJ2-2
ASKQGPNEKLF	TRBV6-1	TRBJ1-4
ATSRVLGTGGTGELF	TRBV15	TRBJ2-2
AIKAGVTDTQY	TRBV10-3	TRBJ2-3
ASSPPQGGTKNIQY	TRBV18	TRBJ2-4
ASSPRDRVGLSSYEQY	TRBV18	TRBJ2-7
ASSLRAGGLNTGELF	TRBV5-1	TRBJ2-2
SVRSREQF	TRBV29-1	TRBJ2-1
ASSLEGTGSETQY	TRBV7-7	TRBJ2-5
SARDPGQRPYEQY	TRBV20-1	TRBJ2-7
SAKGSGTDTQY	TRBV29-1	TRBJ2-3
ASSPGGKDYEQY	TRBV11-3	TRBJ2-7
ASSVTSADNEQF	TRBV5-1	TRBJ2-1
ASTGTATLSGNTIY	TRBV19	TRBJ1-3
SVEGTINTGELF	TRBV29-1	TRBJ2-2
SVEGTGGTEAF	TRBV29-1	TRBJ1-1
ASSRSGGARLEQY	TRBV7-2	TRBJ2-7
ASSFRDRGNNEQF	TRBV5-4	TRBJ2-1
ASSQGVRGNTEAF	TRBV4-3	TRBJ1-1
ASSPLGQGGETQY	TRBV9	TRBJ2-5
ASSPTSGGNYQETQY	TRBV5-1	TRBJ2-5
ASSFGGGFYEQY	TRBV7-9	TRBJ2-7
ASSGGRGEQF	TRBV2	TRBJ2-1
ASTGTGGFGYT	TRBV6-1	TRBJ1-2
ASSLGGEENEQY	TRBV13	TRBJ2-7